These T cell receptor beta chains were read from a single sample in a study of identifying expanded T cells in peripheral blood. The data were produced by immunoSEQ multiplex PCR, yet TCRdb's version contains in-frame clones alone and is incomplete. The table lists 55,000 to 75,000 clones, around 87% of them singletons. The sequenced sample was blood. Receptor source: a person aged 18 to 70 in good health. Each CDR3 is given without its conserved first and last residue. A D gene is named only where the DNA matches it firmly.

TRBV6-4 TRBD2 ASSDDGGAYNEQF
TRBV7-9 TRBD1 ASTTFALGQGETKNIQY
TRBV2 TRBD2 ASSELAGTYNEQF
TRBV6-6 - ASSSTGNYGYT
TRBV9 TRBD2 ASSVGTSGGASSYEQY
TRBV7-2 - ASSLTGSQY
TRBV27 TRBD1 ASTAQGQGVYT
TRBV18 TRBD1 APQDRDQY
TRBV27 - ASSLGPNTGELF
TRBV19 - ASSIGPRPLSGGNTIY
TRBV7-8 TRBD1 ASSLRDRGLYGYT
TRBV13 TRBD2 ASSFSGGAIEQY
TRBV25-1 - ASSLSSYEQY
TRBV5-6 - ASSQTEGELF
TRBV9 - ASSVGADYGYT
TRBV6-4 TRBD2 ASSDSTSGGTDTQY
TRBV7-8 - ASSHLYSNQPQH
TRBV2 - ASSSGGNYEQY
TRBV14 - ASSQAYEQF
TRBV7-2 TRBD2 ASSLEVAGVFIGELF
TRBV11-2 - ASSLGGVLDGYT
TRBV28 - ASSSLIVLGANVLT
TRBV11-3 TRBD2 ASSLAGGGLDEQF
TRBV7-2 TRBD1 ASSRDRANYGYT
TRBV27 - ASSLQGLNEQF
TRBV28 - ASTGNEKLF
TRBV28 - ASSFEGVYYGYT
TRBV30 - AWSVTGDEQY
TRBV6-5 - ASRRMYEQY
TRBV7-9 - ASSSGLISYEQY
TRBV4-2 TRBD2 ASSQEVAGYYEQY
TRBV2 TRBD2 ASSSGRAREQY
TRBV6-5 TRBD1 ASGQAPNTEAF
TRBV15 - ATGRRLMTTDTQY
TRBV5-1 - ASSLGMNTEAF
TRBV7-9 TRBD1 AGAGQGRFYEQF
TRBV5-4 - ASSLDANTEAF
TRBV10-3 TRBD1 ALDRESTPDYYNEQF
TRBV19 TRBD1 ASSTGQATGYT
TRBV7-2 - ASSLAGAGNTDTQY
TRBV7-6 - ASSPRDRRYEQY
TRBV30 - AWRTIRTVRNTEAF
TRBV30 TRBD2 AWSVSRGGLAETQY
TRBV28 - ASSRAGNTGELF
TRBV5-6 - ASSARAKRNEKLF
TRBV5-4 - ASSFVGGESYGYT
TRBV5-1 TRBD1 ASSRQGGSNYGYT
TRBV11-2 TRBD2 ASSARLAAYNEQF